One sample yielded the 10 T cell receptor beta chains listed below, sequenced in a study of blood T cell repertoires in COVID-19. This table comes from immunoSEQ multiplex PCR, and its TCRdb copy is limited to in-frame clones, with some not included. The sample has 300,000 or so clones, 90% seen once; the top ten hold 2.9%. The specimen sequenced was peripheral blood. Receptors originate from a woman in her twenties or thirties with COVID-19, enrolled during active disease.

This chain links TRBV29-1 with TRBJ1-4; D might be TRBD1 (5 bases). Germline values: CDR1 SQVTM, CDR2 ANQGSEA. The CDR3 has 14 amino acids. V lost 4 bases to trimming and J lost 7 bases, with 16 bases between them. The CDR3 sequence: CSVGTGSGGEKLFF. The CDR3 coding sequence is TGCAGCGTTGGGACTGGATCGGGGGGTGAAAAACTGTTTTTT.

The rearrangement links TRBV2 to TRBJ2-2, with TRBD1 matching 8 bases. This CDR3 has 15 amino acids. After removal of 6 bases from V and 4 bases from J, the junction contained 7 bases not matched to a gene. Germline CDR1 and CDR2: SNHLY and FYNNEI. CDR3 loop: CASSRDRGGTGELFF. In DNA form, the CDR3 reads TGTGCCAGCAGCCGAGACAGGGGAGGCACCGGGGAGCTGTTTTTT.

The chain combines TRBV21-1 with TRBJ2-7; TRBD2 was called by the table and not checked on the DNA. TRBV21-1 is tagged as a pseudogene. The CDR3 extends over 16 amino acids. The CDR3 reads CASSNRETSGIYEQYF. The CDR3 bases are TGTGCCAGCAGCAACCGTGAGACTAGCGGGATCTACGAGCAGTACTTC.

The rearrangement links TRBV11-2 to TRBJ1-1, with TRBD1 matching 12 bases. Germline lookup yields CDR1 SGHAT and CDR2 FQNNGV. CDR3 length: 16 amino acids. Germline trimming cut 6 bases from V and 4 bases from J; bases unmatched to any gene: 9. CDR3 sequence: CASRKGTGGATTEAFF. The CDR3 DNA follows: TGTGCCAGCAGGAAAGGGACAGGGGGCGCGACCACTGAAGCTTTCTTT. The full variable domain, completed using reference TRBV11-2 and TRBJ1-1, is EAGVAQSPRYKIIEKRQSVAFWCNPISGHATLYWYQQILGQGPKLLIQFQNNGVVDDSQLPKDRFSAERLKGVDSTLKIQPAKLEDSAVYLCASRKGTGGATTEAFFGQGTRLTVV.

CDR3 in DNA: TGTGCCAGCAGCAGAGAGGGACTAGTGGAGACCCAGTACTTC. Amino acids: CASSREGLVETQYF. The chain uses TRBV7-7 and TRBJ2-5; 8 nucleotides match TRBD2. This CDR3 spans 14 amino acids. Germline V gene data show CDR1 as SSHAT and CDR2 as FNYEAQ (reference sequence). The ends lost 5 bases at V and 5 bases at J; junction bases unmatched: 7.

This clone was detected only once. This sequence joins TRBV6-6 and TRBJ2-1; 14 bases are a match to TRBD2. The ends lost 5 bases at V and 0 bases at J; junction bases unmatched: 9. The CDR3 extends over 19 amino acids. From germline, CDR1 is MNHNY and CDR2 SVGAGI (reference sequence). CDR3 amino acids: CASSPGTSGRGGSYNEQFF. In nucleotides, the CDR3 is TGTGCCAGCAGTCCCGGGACTAGCGGGAGAGGAGGCTCCTACAATGAGCAGTTCTTC.

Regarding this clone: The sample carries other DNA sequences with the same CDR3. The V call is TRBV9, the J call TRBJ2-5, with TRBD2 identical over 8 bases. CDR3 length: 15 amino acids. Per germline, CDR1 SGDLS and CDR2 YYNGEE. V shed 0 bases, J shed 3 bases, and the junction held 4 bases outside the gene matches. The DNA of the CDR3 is TGTGCCAGCAGCGTAGCTCCGGGACTAGAAGAGACCCAGTACTTC. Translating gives CASSVAPGLEETQYF. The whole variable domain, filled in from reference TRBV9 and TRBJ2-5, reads DSGVTQTPKHLITATGQRVTLRCSPRSGDLSVYWYQQSLDQGLQFLIQYYNGEERAKGNILERFSAQQFPDLHSELNLSSLELGDSALYFCASSVAPGLEETQYFGPGTRLLVL.

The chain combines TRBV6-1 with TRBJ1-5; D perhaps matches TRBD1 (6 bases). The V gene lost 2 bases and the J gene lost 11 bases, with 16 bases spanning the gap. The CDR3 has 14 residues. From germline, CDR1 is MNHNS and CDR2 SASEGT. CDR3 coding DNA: TGTGCCAGCAGTGAAATTAGGGGCCCAGGGGCCCAGCATTTT. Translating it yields CASSEIRGPGAQHF.

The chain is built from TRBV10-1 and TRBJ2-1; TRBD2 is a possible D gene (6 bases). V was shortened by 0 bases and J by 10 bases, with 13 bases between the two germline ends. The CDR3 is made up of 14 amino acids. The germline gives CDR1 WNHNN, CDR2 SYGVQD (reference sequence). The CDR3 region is CASSESLRRDEQFF. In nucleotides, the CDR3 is TGCGCCAGCAGTGAGTCTTTACGGCGGGACGAGCAGTTCTTC.

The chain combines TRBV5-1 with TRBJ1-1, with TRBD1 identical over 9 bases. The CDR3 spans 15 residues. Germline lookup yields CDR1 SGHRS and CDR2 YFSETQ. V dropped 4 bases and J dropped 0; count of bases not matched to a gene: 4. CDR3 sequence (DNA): TGCGCCAGCAGCACTGGACAGGGGATGAACACTGAAGCTTTCTTT. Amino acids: CASSTGQGMNTEAFF.